This T cell receptor beta chain was recovered during a study of blood T cells in healthy people across ages (dated by TCRdb to between 2015 and 2016). Some background on the complete study: In model experiments, template switching captured about one uniquely barcoded TCR beta cDNA molecule for every two T cells. Using deep sequencing normalized with unique cDNA molecular identifiers, the study measured how TCR beta repertoire diversity changes with age. The donors were divided into four age groups: young (average approximately 17 years), middle-aged (about 41), aged (approximately 62) and long-lived (about 90). Donors of different ages were randomly distributed across sequencing lanes to avoid experimental bias. For two donors (one aged 18 to 30 and one aged 80 or older), the study analyzed two additional independent replicas of 1 million unique cDNA reads from the same blood draw.

The germline V gene yields SGHTA for CDR1 and FQGTGA for CDR2. V gives up 5 bases and J gives up 6 bases, and the segment between their germline ends measures 13 bases. Inclusive of the bounding cysteine and phenylalanine, the CDR3 is 13 residues long. This entry keeps only the CDR3 DNA: 39 bases, framed from base 1. The library came from 5' RACE. The sequencer was an Illumina HiSeq 2500. A second PCR of roughly 6 to 11 cycles was run with a J-beta primer mix and a sample-barcoded 5' primer. A unique molecular identifier was introduced onto each TCR beta cDNA molecule by a template-switch 5' adaptor carrying 12 random nucleotides. At least 2.5 million CDR3-containing paired-end reads were obtained from each sample. First-strand cDNA was synthesized from all RNA with the Mint cDNA synthesis kit, primed by a TRBC-specific oligonucleotide. Following uracil-DNA glycosylase treatment, all cDNA underwent a first 18-cycle PCR with the universal primers M1SS and BC2_uni_R. On the authors' methods: Normalization of each sample was performed by random selection of 1 million high-quality reads, each carrying a distinct molecular identifier. Instead of being binned into consensus sequences, reads with shared molecular identifiers were discarded. MiTCR, set to a Q25 quality threshold and the strictest error-elimination algorithm, was used for CDR3 identification, clonotype clustering and error correction. A nonparametric unseen species model using Euler transformation provided a lower-bound estimate of total TCR beta diversity. The public reads were quality trimmed at Q25 with fastp and then assembled into clones with MiXCR by TCRdb, keeping productive beta chains. CDR3 protein sequences are deduplicated, and each keeps its most common genes and DNA. The V and J calls follow TCRdb's processing rather than the paper's. This sample gives 1.5 million to 1.8 million distinct CDR3 sequences in total; approximately 42% of them show up just once. The ten largest clones represent about 4.1% of the sample.

The roughly 39 donors, aged about 6 to 90 years, were systemically healthy Caucasian individuals from Russia. Each donor gave 9 to 10 milliliters of peripheral blood, collected into EDTA-treated Vacutainer tubes. Ficoll-Paque density-gradient centrifugation was used to isolate PBMCs, with at least 6.5 million per sample. Trizol reagent was used to extract total RNA from the PBMCs, yielding at least 5.5 micrograms per sample. The percentages of naive CD45RAhigh/CD27high T cells were determined by flow cytometry on a PBMC aliquot from every donor. Details on this clonotype: This receptor's antigen is unknown. Base qualities are not provided; no much larger clone lies one nucleotide away.

The research as a whole found: As age increased, observed TCR beta diversity per million T cells dropped in a roughly linear way, and a significant reduction was already evident by age about 40. Compared with the aged group, more naive CD4+ T cells, fewer expanded clones and increased TCR diversity were shown by the long-lived group, suggesting age selection. The CMV infection status of donors was not known, potentially confounding age-related changes in expanded clonotypes. There was a strong correlation between observed TCR beta diversity and the percentage of naive T cells measured by flow cytometry. Bulk unsorted PBMC profiling prevented conclusive comparison of naive and antigen-experienced compartments. Estimates of total diversity based on one million sequenced T cells were considered lower bounds and underestimates.

This sequence uses TRBV7-3 and TRBJ1-1, with a weak D call of TRBD1 (6 bases match). This sequence originates from a young woman in good health. Source material: blood. The CDR3 sequence is CASSLTGLAEAFF. DNA sequence: TGTGCCAGCAGCCTTACAGGGCTCGCTGAAGCTTTCTTT.